The 25 T cell receptor beta chains below come from one sample, sequenced in a study of somatic mutations in cytotoxic T cells in rheumatoid arthritis. Assay: immunoSEQ multiplex PCR; the TCRdb copy retains only in-frame clones and omits some. The table shows roughly 15,000 clones, with 60% to 85% occurring only once. Specimen: CD8+ T cells sorted from blood. The receptors shown here come from an adult with rheumatoid arthritis.

The chain has TRBV7-9 and TRBJ2-7; no clear D gene. Trimming took 4 bases from V and 6 from J, leaving 10 bases between them. The germline V gene encodes CDR1 SEHNR and CDR2 FQNEAQ (reference sequence). The CDR3 runs 12 residues. CDR3 DNA sequence: TGTGCCAGCAGCTCACAAGGGTCCGAGCAGTACTTC. This gives the protein CASSSQGSEQYF. The complete variable domain, with remaining parts taken from reference TRBV7-9 and TRBJ2-7, reads DTGVSQNPRHKITKRGQNVTFRCDPISEHNRLYWYRQTLGQGPEFLTYFQNEAQLEKSRLLSDRFSAERPKGSFSTLEIQRTEQGDSAMYLCASSSQGSEQYFGPGTRLTVT.

CDR3 residues: CASSPEKGGNYGYTF. For the CDR3, the DNA is TGTGCCAGCTCACCAGAGAAGGGGGGAAACTATGGCTACACCTTC. The V call is TRBV18, the J call TRBJ1-2, with a weak D call TRBD1 (6 bases). The V gene lost 2 bases and the J gene lost 2 bases, with 12 bases spanning the gap. The CDR3 loop spans 15 amino acids. The germline V gene has CDR1 KGHSH and CDR2 LQKENI.

The chain has TRBV6-1 and TRBJ1-2; the match to TRBD1 covers 7 bases. Germline V gene sequence: CDR1 MNHNS, CDR2 SASEGT. Germline trimming cut 4 bases from V and 2 bases from J; bases unmatched to any gene: 7. CDR3 length: 15 residues. This CDR3 reads CASSGRGNLNYGYTF. The CDR3 DNA sequence: TGTGCCAGCAGTGGCAGGGGGAATTTGAACTATGGCTACACCTTC.

J is TRBJ1-2 and V is TRBV27; D is perhaps TRBD1 (5 bases). CDR3 length: 14 residues. With 5 bases removed from V and 1 base from J, the gap between germline ends came to 11 bases. The germline V gene has CDR1 MNHEY and CDR2 SMNVEV (reference sequence). In DNA, the CDR3 is TGTGCCAGCAGTCCCCGGGGACGTAACTATGGCTACACCTTC. Its protein is CASSPRGRNYGYTF.

The gene calls are TRBV14 and TRBJ1-1; no definite D call. Germline-derived CDR1 and CDR2 are SGHDN and FVKESK. The CDR3 spans 12 residues. Trimming left V 3 bases short and J 6 bases short, with 8 bases between. Here the CDR3 DNA reads TGTGCCAGCAGCCACGAGGAACCTGAAGCTTTCTTT. It codes for CASSHEEPEAFF.

The chain's CDR3 is CASSTLIYLAGNEQFF. The CDR3 DNA follows: TGTGCCAGCAGCACCTTAATTTATTTGGCGGGGAATGAGCAGTTCTTC. The rearrangement joins TRBV21-1 to TRBJ2-1; the table names TRBD2, a call not compared with the DNA. TRBV21-1 constitutes a pseudogene. The CDR3 consists of 16 residues.

The chain joins TRBV13 to TRBJ2-1; D gene ambiguous. The length of the CDR3 is 15 residues. The V end lost 0 bases, the J end lost 0 bases, and 6 bases lay between the germline ends. The germline CDR1 and CDR2 sequences are PRHDT and FYEKMQ (reference sequence). The DNA for the CDR3 is TGTGCCAGCAGCTTAGGGCGGAGCTCCTACAATGAGCAGTTCTTC. It encodes CASSLGRSSYNEQFF.

This chain links TRBV9 with TRBJ2-1; no definite D call. Deletions cut 3 bases from V and 9 bases from J, with 10 bases between. CDR1 and CDR2 (germline): SGDLS, YYNGEE. CDR3 length: 12 amino acids. The CDR3, as DNA: TGTGCCAGCAGCGAAGTCGGTACTGAGCAGTTCTTC. Amino acid sequence: CASSEVGTEQFF.

CDR3 residues: CASSQGLSPEETQYF. The DNA of the CDR3 is TGTGCCAGCAGCCAAGGACTATCGCCGGAAGAGACCCAGTACTTC. The chain joins TRBV7-6 to TRBJ2-5; D is possibly TRBD2 (6 bases). The V and J ends lost 5 bases and 3 bases respectively, with 16 bases between them. CDR1 and CDR2 (germline): SGHVS, FNYEAQ. The CDR3 spans 15 residues.

This clone has a handful of counts. The chain recombines TRBV27 with TRBJ2-7, with D possibly being TRBD2 (6 bases). This CDR3 spans 14 amino acids. CDR1 and CDR2 (germline): MNHEY, SMNVEV (reference sequence). The V gene lost 6 bases and the J gene lost 2 bases, with 14 bases spanning the gap. CDR3 bases: TGTGCCAGCAGCGATCACGGGGGACCCTACGAGCAGTACGTC. Translation gives CASSDHGGPYEQYV.

This chain links TRBV9 with TRBJ1-1; tentative D call: TRBD1 (5 bases). The CDR3 totals 15 residues. Germline V CDR1 and CDR2: SGDLS, YYNGEE. Trimming took off 4 bases at V and 1 base at J, with 14 bases between the two ends. For the CDR3, the DNA is TGTGCCAGCAGCCCCCACGGGGGTACGAACACTGAAGCTTTCTTT. It codes for CASSPHGGTNTEAFF.

The chain carries TRBV6-6 and TRBJ1-3; tentative D call: TRBD1 (5 bases). Germline CDR1 and CDR2: MNHNY and SVGAGI (reference sequence). The V and J ends lost 4 bases and 4 bases respectively, with 11 bases between them. The CDR3 is 14 residues long. The CDR3: CASSSLGTGNTIYF. CDR3 in DNA: TGTGCCAGCAGTTCCCTAGGGACCGGAAACACCATATATTTT.

The chain is built from TRBV5-1 and TRBJ1-4; weak D call: TRBD1 (6 bases). CDR1 SGHRS and CDR2 YFSETQ come from the germline V gene. V lost 2 bases to trimming and J lost 0 bases, with 8 bases between them. CDR3 length equals 15 residues. CDR3 sequence reads: CASSLKGATNEKLFF. For the CDR3, the DNA is TGCGCCAGCAGCTTAAAGGGGGCAACTAATGAAAAACTGTTTTTT.

In this sample, this clone turned up a few times. This chain uses TRBV2 with TRBJ1-2; no clear D. Germline loops: CDR1 SNHLY, CDR2 FYNNEI. V was clipped by 7 bases and J by 1 base, with 10 bases between them. The CDR3 runs to 13 residues. The CDR3 DNA reads TGTGCCAGCACCGAAGGGAGTAACTATGGCTACACCTTC. Translated, it gives CASTEGSNYGYTF.

V gene TRBV2 combines with J gene TRBJ2-7; the D gene is possibly TRBD1 (7 bases). The germline V and J ends were trimmed by 7 bases and 2 bases, with 12 bases remaining between them. CDR1 and CDR2 from the germline V gene are SNHLY and FYNNEI. The CDR3 has 13 residues. CDR3 nucleotide sequence: TGTGCCAGCACCGGCGGGACAGCCTACGAGCAGTACTTC. It codes for CASTGGTAYEQYF.

This chain uses TRBV19 with TRBJ2-7, with a possible D match to TRBD2 (5 bases). Trimming left V 6 bases short and J 2 bases short, with 20 bases between. The CDR3 consists of 16 residues. Germline-derived CDR1 and CDR2 are LNHDA and SQIVND (reference sequence). In DNA form, the CDR3 reads TGTGCCAGTAGCCCCTCATCCTCAGCGGTACCCTACGAGCAGTACTTC. This encodes CASSPSSSAVPYEQYF.

The genes are TRBV9 and TRBJ1-2, with D possibly TRBD1 on 5 matching bases. The V and J ends lost 0 bases and 2 bases respectively, with 8 bases between them. Germline V gene data show CDR1 as SGDLS and CDR2 as YYNGEE. The CDR3 consists of 14 residues. The CDR3 spells CASSVADTNYGYTF. CDR3 in DNA: TGTGCCAGCAGCGTAGCGGACACGAACTATGGCTACACCTTC.

V gene TRBV5-1 combines with J gene TRBJ1-2, with TRBD1 identical over 7 bases. Germline trimming cut 4 bases from V and 8 bases from J; bases unmatched to any gene: 11. Looked up from germline, CDR1 is SGHRS and CDR2 is YFSETQ. The CDR3 consists of 14 residues. The CDR3 protein is CASSAGEGAEGYTF. The CDR3 DNA is TGCGCCAGCAGCGCCGGTGAGGGGGCGGAAGGCTACACCTTC. Together with reference TRBV5-1 and TRBJ1-2, the CDR3 gives the full variable domain: KAGVTQTPRYLIKTRGQQVTLSCSPISGHRSVSWYQQTPGQGLQFLFEYFSETQRNKGNFPGRFSGRQFSNSRSEMNVSTLELGDSALYLCASSAGEGAEGYTFGSGTRLTVV.

The chain is built from TRBV5-1 and TRBJ1-1, with 8 bases identical to TRBD1. Germline-derived CDR1 and CDR2 are SGHRS and YFSETQ. The length of the CDR3 is 14 residues. V shed 5 bases, J shed 5 bases, and the junction held 8 bases outside the gene matches. CDR3 in DNA: TGCGCCAGCAGTCCTGGGACAGGTTTAACTGAAGCTTTCTTT. Its translation is CASSPGTGLTEAFF.

The V and J genes are TRBV27 and TRBJ1-2; 8 bases align to TRBD1. The CDR3 totals 12 residues. The V segment lost 3 bases and the J segment 8 bases; nucleotides outside the gene matches: 2. Per germline, CDR1 MNHEY and CDR2 SMNVEV (reference sequence). CDR3 sequence: CASSLTGEGYTF. The CDR3, as DNA: TGTGCCAGCAGTTTGACAGGGGAAGGCTACACCTTC.

This rearrangement joins TRBV7-2 to TRBJ2-3, with D possibly being TRBD1 (5 bases). Per germline, CDR1 SGHTA and CDR2 FQGNSA. The CDR3 consists of 13 residues. The ends were cut back, 3 bases at V and 7 bases at J, with 11 bases in the middle. CDR3 bases: TGTGCCAGCAGCTTCACACAGGTTTATACGCAGTATTTT. The encoded protein is CASSFTQVYTQYF.

This clone is classed as large. The chain is built from TRBV2 and TRBJ2-7; TRBD2 matches at 9 bases. The length of the CDR3 is 20 residues. The V and J ends lost 2 bases and 4 bases, in that order; junction bases with no gene match: 21. The germline CDR1 and CDR2 sequences are SNHLY and FYNNEI. The CDR3 nucleotides read TGTGCCAGCAGTGAATTTGGCGAGAGCGGGGGGTCAGGGGTGTTTTACGAGCAGTACTTC. Translation gives CASSEFGESGGSGVFYEQYF.

The rearrangement joins TRBV13 to TRBJ2-7; TRBD1 aligns across 7 bases. Germline trimming cut 8 bases from V and 0 bases from J; bases unmatched to any gene: 7. This CDR3 is 14 amino acids long. From germline, CDR1 is PRHDT and CDR2 FYEKMQ (reference sequence). The CDR3 here is CASGDRRSSYEQYV. CDR3 DNA: TGTGCCAGCGGGGACAGAAGGAGCTCCTACGAGCAGTACGTC.

This chain connects TRBV4-1 to TRBJ1-2, with D possibly TRBD1 on 5 matching bases. Germline CDR1 reads MGHRA; CDR2 reads YSYEKL. The CDR3 is made up of 15 amino acids. The V end lost 2 bases, the J end lost 4 bases, and 14 bases lay between the germline ends. This CDR3 reads CASSQNVVRGYGYTF. For the CDR3, the DNA is TGCGCCAGCAGCCAAAACGTCGTGAGGGGCTATGGCTACACCTTC.

The rearrangement links TRBV11-2 to TRBJ1-1; D is ambiguous. Looked up from germline, CDR1 is SGHAT and CDR2 is FQNNGV. Trimming cost V 4 bases and J 1 base, with 13 bases left between them. CDR3 size: 15 residues. The CDR3 here is CASSSYIDKNTEAFF. CDR3 DNA sequence: TGTGCCAGCAGCTCCTACATAGACAAGAACACTGAAGCTTTCTTT.